The clone carrying this T cell receptor beta chain occurred many times. Its antigen is not known. This sample's RNA came from whole unsorted tissue. The data stem from a study of tumor and adjacent non-tumor tissue in lung cancer. V was shortened by 0 bases and J by 4 bases, with 9 bases between the two germline ends. From germline, CDR1 is SGHNT and CDR2 YENEEA. CDR3 length: 14 amino acids. Notes on the study in general: Tumor repertoires had a smaller top 100 clone share than normal lung. TCR diversity was significantly greater in tumor than normal lung tissue.

A modified ARM-PCR protocol with three rounds of nested PCR amplified TCRbeta. TCRdb fed the multiplex PCR reads into MiXCR, producing one record per CDR3 protein. The data contain 220,000 or so distinct CDR3 sequences, around 70% of them singletons. This TCR came from a man aged 55 to 69 with non-small cell lung cancer. Sample: lung tumor tissue. The V and J genes are TRBV11-3 and TRBJ1-1; D perhaps matches TRBD1 (5 bases). The CDR3 sequence: CASSLEAGVTEAFF. In DNA form, the CDR3 reads TGTGCCAGCAGCTTAGAGGCGGGGGTCACTGAAGCTTTCTTT.